The rows below give T cell receptor beta chains drawn from one sample of a study of a mutant IDH1 vaccine in newly diagnosed glioma. Their antigen targets remain unknown. This table comes from immunoSEQ multiplex PCR, and its TCRdb copy is limited to in-frame clones, with some not included. The profile covers around 84,000 clones, with more than 80% appearing a single time and approximately 5.6% taken by the ten largest. The specimen was PBMCs, collected from a glioma patient whose treatment included an IDH1 peptide vaccine. The receptors originated from a man between 40 and 49 years old with glioma. CDR3s include the opening cysteine and the closing phenylalanine or tryptophan. The D gene is left open where the match is weak. Expanded clones get a size class; other rows say once, few or many, or leave the size out.

D gene: TRBD2; J gene: TRBJ2-7; V gene: TRBV4-3; clone size: .; CDR3 protein: CASSQESSGRYEQYF; CDR3 DNA: TGCGCCAGCAGCCAAGAGTCTAGCGGGAGATACGAGCAGTACTTC
D gene: TRBD1; J gene: TRBJ1-5; V gene: TRBV2; clone size: .; CDR3 protein: CASRRAGGEQPQHF; CDR3 DNA: TGTGCCAGCAGGAGAGCAGGGGGGGAGCAGCCCCAGCATTTT
D gene: TRBD1; J gene: TRBJ2-7; V gene: TRBV6-5; clone size: .; CDR3 protein: CASSYGWTGGTYEQYF; CDR3 DNA: TGTGCCAGCAGTTACGGTTGGACAGGGGGCACGTACGAGCAGTACTTC
D gene: .; J gene: TRBJ2-7; V gene: TRBV7-2; clone size: .; CDR3 protein: CASSSPPPPLGEQYF; CDR3 DNA: TGTGCCAGCAGCTCCCCCCCACCCCCTCTGGGCGAGCAGTACTTC
D gene: .; J gene: TRBJ2-3; V gene: TRBV6-1; clone size: .; CDR3 protein: CASSEARGYTDTQYF; CDR3 DNA: TGTGCCAGCAGTGAAGCACGGGGGTACACAGATACGCAGTATTTT
D gene: .; J gene: TRBJ1-3; V gene: TRBV18; clone size: .; CDR3 protein: CASSTGGSGNTIYF; CDR3 DNA: TGTGCCAGCTCAACAGGCGGCTCTGGAAACACCATATATTTT
D gene: .; J gene: TRBJ2-5; V gene: TRBV18; clone size: .; CDR3 protein: CASSSGRNQETQYF; CDR3 DNA: TGTGCCAGCTCAAGTGGGAGGAACCAAGAGACCCAGTACTTC
D gene: .; J gene: TRBJ1-1; V gene: TRBV6-5; clone size: .; CDR3 protein: CASSYSGGLAFF; CDR3 DNA: TGTGCCAGCAGTTACTCCGGGGGGCTAGCTTTCTTT
D gene: TRBD2; J gene: TRBJ2-3; V gene: TRBV5-4; clone size: .; CDR3 protein: CASSGGTSGGTQYF; CDR3 DNA: TGTGCCAGCAGCGGCGGGACTAGCGGGGGTACGCAGTATTTT
D gene: .; J gene: TRBJ2-1; V gene: TRBV7-2; clone size: .; CDR3 protein: CASSLGWSRGEQFF; CDR3 DNA: TGTGCCAGCAGCTTAGGGTGGTCGAGGGGTGAGCAGTTCTTC
D gene: .; J gene: TRBJ1-5; V gene: TRBV19; clone size: few; CDR3 protein: CASSLLRGGNQPQHF; CDR3 DNA: TGTGCCAGTAGTTTGCTCAGGGGAGGCAATCAGCCCCAGCATTTT
D gene: TRBD1; J gene: TRBJ2-1; V gene: TRBV7-8; clone size: few; CDR3 protein: CASSLGGQPHEQFF; CDR3 DNA: TGTGCCAGCAGCTTAGGGGGACAGCCCCATGAGCAGTTCTTC
D gene: TRBD1; J gene: TRBJ2-5; V gene: TRBV7-9; clone size: .; CDR3 protein: CASSTRDREETQYF; CDR3 DNA: TGTGCCAGCAGCACCCGGGACAGGGAAGAGACCCAGTACTTC
D gene: TRBD2; J gene: TRBJ2-3; V gene: TRBV7-3; clone size: few; CDR3 protein: CASTDPTSGKSQYF; CDR3 DNA: TGTGCCAGCACCGATCCCACTAGCGGGAAATCGCAGTATTTT
D gene: TRBD2; J gene: TRBJ2-2; V gene: TRBV5-8; clone size: .; CDR3 protein: CASSPGTSGGITGELFF; CDR3 DNA: TGTGCCAGCAGCCCCGGGACTAGCGGGGGAATCACCGGGGAGCTGTTTTTT
D gene: TRBD1; J gene: TRBJ2-1; V gene: TRBV5-4; clone size: .; CDR3 protein: CASSLGQGRNEQFF; CDR3 DNA: TGTGCCAGCAGCTTGGGACAGGGGAGGAATGAGCAGTTCTTC
D gene: .; J gene: TRBJ2-7; V gene: TRBV6-4; clone size: .; CDR3 protein: CASSVQGHEQYF; CDR3 DNA: TGTGCCAGCAGTGTACAGGGCCACGAGCAGTACTTC